The 2 T cell receptor beta chains below were found in one sample sequenced in a study of blood T cells in healthy people across ages. A sample-barcoded 5' primer and a J-beta primer mix were used in a second PCR of roughly 7 to 12 cycles. TCRdb re-analysed the 5' RACE reads in MiXCR, keeping a single row per CDR3 protein. The data hold just over 800,000 distinct CDR3 sequences, with approximately 65% observed a single time. Sequenced: blood. These receptors all stem from a man aged 30-40 years in good health.

The chain is built from TRBV7-8 and TRBJ2-7; 8 bases are shared with TRBD2. The CDR3 spans 15 residues. In germline, CDR1 is SGHVS, CDR2 FQNEAQ. Trimming cost V 0 bases and J 4 bases; bases outside gene matches: 5. The CDR3 nucleotides are TGTGCCAGCAGCTTAGCGGCGGGGGGTACGTACGAGCAGTACTTC. It codes for CASSLAAGGTYEQYF. Filled out from reference TRBV7-8 and TRBJ2-7, the complete variable domain reads GAGVSQSPRYKVAKRGQDVALRCDPISGHVSLFWYQQALGQGPEFLTYFQNEAQLDKSGLPSDRFFAERPEGSVSTLKIQRTQQEDSAVYLCASSLAAGGTYEQYFGPGTRLTVT.

To note about this clonotype: A junction end diverges from the germline sequence, so it may reflect a read error. The chain carries TRBV6-2 or TRBV6-3 and TRBJ1-1; possible D gene TRBD1, 5 bases. The CDR3 is made up of 16 amino acids. Germline CDR1 MNHEY, CDR2 SVGEGT. The chain's CDR3 is CASSYSIGAENIEAFF. The CDR3, as DNA: TGTGCCAGCAGTTACTCAATCGGGGCGGAGAACATTGAAGCTTTCTTT.